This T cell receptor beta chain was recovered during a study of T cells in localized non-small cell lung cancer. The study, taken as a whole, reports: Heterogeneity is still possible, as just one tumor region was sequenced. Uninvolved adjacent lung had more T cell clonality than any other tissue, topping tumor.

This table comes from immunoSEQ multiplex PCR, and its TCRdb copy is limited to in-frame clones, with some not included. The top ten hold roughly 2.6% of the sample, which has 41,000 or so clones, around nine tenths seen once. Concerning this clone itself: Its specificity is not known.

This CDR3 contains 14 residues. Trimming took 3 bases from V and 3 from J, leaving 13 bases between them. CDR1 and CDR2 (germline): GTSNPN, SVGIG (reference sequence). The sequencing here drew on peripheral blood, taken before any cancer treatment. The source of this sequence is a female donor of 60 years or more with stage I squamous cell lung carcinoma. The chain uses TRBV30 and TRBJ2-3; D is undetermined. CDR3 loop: CAWRHGLGTDTQYF. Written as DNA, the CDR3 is TGTGCCTGGAGACACGGGCTAGGTACAGATACGCAGTATTTT.